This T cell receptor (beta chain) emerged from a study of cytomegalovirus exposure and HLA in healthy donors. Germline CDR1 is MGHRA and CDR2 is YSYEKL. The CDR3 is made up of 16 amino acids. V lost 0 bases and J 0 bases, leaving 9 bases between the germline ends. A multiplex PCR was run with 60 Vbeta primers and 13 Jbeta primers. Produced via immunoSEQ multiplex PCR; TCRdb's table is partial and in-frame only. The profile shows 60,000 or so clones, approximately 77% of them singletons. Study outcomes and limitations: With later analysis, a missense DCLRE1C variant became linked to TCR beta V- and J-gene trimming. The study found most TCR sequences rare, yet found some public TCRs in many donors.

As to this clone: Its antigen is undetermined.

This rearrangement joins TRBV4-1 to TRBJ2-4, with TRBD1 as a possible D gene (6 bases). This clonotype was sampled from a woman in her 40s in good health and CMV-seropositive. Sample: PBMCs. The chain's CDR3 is CASSQETGPAKNIQYF. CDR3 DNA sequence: TGCGCCAGCAGCCAAGAAACAGGGCCAGCCAAAAACATTCAGTACTTC.